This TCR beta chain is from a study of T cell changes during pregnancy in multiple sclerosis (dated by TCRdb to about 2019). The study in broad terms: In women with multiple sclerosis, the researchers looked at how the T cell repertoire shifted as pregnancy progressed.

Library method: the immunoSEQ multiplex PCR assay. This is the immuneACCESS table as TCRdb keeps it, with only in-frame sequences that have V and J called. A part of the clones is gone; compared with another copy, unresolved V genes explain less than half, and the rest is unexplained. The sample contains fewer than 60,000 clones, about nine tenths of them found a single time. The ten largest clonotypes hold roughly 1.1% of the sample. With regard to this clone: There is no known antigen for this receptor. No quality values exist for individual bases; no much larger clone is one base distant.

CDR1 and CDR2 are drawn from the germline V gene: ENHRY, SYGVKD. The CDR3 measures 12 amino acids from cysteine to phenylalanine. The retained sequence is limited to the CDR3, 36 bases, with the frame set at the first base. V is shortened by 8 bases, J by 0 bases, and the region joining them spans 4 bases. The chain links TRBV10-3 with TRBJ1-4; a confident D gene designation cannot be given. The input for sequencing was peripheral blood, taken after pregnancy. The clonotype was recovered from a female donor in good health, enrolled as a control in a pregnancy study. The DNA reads TGTGCCATCTCCTCAACTAATGAAAAACTGTTTTTT. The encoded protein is CAISSTNEKLFF.